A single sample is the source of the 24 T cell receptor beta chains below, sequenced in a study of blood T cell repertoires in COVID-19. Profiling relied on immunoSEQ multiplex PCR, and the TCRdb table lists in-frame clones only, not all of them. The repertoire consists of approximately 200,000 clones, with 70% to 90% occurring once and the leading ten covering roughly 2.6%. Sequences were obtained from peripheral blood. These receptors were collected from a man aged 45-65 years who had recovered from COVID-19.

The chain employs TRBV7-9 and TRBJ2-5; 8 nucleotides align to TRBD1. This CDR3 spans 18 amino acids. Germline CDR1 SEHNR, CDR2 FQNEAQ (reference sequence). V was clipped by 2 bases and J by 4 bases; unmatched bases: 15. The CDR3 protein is CASSLPGQGNLVGETQYF. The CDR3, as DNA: TGTGCCAGCAGCTTACCCGGACAGGGTAATTTGGTAGGAGAGACCCAGTACTTC.

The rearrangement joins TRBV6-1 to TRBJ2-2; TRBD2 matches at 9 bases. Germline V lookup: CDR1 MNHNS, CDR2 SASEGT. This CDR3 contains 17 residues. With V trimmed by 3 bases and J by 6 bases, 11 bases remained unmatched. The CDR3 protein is CASSDPSGIRGPGELFF. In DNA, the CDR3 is TGTGCCAGCAGTGACCCTAGCGGGATCCGAGGCCCCGGGGAGCTGTTTTTT.

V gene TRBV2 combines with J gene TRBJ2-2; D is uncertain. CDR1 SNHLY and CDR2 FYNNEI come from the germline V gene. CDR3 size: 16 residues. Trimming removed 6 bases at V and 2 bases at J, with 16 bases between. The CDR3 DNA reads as TGTGCCAGCAGCGGAACTTATGCGGATAACACCGGGGAGCTGTTTTTT. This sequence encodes CASSGTYADNTGELFF.

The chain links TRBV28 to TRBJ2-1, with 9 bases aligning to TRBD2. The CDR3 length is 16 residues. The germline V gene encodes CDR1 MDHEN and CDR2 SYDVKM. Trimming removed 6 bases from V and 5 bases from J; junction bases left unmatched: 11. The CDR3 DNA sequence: TGTGCCAGCAGCTCGACGGGGCTAGCGGGGAACAATGAGCAGTTCTTC. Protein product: CASSSTGLAGNNEQFF. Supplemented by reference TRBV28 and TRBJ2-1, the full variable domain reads DVKVTQSSRYLVKRTGEKVFLECVQDMDHENMFWYRQDPGLGLRLIYFSYDVKMKEKGDIPEGYSVSREKKERFSLILESASTNQTSMYLCASSSTGLAGNNEQFFGPGTRLTVL.

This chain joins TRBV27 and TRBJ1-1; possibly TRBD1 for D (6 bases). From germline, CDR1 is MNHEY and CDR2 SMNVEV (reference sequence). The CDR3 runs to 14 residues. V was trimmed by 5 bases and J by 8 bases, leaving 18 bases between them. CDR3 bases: TGTGCCAGCAGTCCCCGACAGGAGACGATAGAAGCTTTCTTT. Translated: CASSPRQETIEAFF.

CDR3 nucleotide sequence: TGTGCCAGCAGTTCCAGGGGTTTTGGCTATGGCTACACCTTC. The encoded protein is CASSSRGFGYGYTF. The chain is built from TRBV27 and TRBJ1-2; maybe TRBD1 (6 bases). Germline CDR1 MNHEY, CDR2 SMNVEV (reference sequence). Trimming left V 4 bases short and J 4 bases short, with 13 bases between. This CDR3 region has 14 residues.

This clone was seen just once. Here the CDR3 reads CASTNSAARNEQFF. The CDR3, as DNA: TGTGCCAGCACCAATAGCGCTGCGCGGAATGAGCAGTTCTTC. The V and J genes are TRBV28 and TRBJ2-1; possible D gene TRBD2, 5 bases. The germline gives CDR1 MDHEN, CDR2 SYDVKM. V lost 7 bases and J 7 bases, leaving 17 bases between the germline ends. The CDR3 is 14 residues long.

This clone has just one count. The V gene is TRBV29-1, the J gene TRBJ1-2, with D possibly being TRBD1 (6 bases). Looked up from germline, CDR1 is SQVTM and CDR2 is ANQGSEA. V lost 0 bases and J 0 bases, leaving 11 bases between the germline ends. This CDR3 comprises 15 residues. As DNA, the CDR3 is TGCAGCGTTGAAGAAAGGGGGTACTCTAACTATGGCTACACCTTC. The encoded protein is CSVEERGYSNYGYTF.

CDR3 in amino acids: CASSLNGQGSNQPQHF. CDR3 in DNA: TGTGCCAGCAGTTTAAACGGACAGGGAAGCAATCAGCCCCAGCATTTT. This chain links TRBV28 with TRBJ1-5, with 8 bases aligning to TRBD1. This CDR3 is built from 16 residues. V lost 2 bases, J lost 1 base, and 4 bases stayed unmatched. The germline V gene has CDR1 MDHEN and CDR2 SYDVKM.

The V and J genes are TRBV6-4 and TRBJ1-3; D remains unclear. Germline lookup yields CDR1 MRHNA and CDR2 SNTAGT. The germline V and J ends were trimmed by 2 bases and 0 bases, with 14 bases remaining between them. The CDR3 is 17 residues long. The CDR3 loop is CASSDPGGRDSGNTIYF. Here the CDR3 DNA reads TGTGCCAGCAGTGACCCCGGTGGGAGAGACTCTGGAAACACCATATATTTT.

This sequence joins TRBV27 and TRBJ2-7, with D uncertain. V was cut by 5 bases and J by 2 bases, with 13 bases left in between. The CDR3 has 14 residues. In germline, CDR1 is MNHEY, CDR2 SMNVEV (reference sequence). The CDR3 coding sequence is TGTGCCAGCAGTCCGACTGTCAGTCCCTACGAGCAGTACTTC. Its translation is CASSPTVSPYEQYF.

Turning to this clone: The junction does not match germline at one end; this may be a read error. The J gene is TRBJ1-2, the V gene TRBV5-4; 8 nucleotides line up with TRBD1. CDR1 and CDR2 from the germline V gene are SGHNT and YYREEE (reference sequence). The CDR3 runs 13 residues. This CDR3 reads CASTFGGGRGRHF. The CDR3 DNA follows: TGTGCCAGCACCTTTGGTGGTGGCAGGGGGCGCCACTTC.

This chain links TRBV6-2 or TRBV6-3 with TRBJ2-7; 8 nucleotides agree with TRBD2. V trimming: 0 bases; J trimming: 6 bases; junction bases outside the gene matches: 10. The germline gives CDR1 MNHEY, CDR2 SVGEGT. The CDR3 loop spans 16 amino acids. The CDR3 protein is CASSYSYSGREGEQYF. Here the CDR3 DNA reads TGTGCCAGCAGTTACTCTTATTCGGGACGGGAGGGCGAGCAGTACTTC.

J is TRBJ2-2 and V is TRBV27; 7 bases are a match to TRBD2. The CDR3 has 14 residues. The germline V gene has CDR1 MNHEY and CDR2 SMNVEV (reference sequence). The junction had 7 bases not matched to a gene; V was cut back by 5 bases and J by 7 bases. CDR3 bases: TGTGCCAGCAGTCCCGGCCTAGCGGTCGGGGAGCTGTTTTTT. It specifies CASSPGLAVGELFF.

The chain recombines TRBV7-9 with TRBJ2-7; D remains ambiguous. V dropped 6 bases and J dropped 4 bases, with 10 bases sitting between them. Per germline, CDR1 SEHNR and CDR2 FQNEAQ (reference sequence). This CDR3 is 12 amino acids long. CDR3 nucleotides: TGTGCCAGCAGTTCTCCGTTTTACGAGCAGTACTTC. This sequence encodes CASSSPFYEQYF. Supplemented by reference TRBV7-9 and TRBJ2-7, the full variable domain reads DTGVSQNPRHKITKRGQNVTFRCDPISEHNRLYWYRQTLGQGPEFLTYFQNEAQLEKSRLLSDRFSAERPKGSFSTLEIQRTEQGDSAMYLCASSSPFYEQYFGPGTRLTVT.

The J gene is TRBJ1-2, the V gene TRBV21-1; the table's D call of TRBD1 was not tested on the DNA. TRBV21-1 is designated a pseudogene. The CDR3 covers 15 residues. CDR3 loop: CASSSALQANYGYTF. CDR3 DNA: TGTGCCAGCAGCAGCGCTTTACAGGCTAACTATGGCTACACCTTC.

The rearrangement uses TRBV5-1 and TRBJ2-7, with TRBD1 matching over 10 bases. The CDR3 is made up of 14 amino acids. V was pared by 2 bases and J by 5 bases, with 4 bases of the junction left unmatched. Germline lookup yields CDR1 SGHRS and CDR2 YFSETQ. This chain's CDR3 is CASSFGTGVNEQYF. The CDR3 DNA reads TGCGCCAGCAGCTTTGGGACAGGGGTAAACGAGCAGTACTTC.

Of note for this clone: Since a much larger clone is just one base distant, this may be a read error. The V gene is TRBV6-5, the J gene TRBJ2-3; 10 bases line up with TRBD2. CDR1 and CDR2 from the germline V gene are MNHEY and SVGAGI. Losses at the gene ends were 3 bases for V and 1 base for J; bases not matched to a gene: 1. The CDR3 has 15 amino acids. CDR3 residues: CASSYGTSGTDTQYF. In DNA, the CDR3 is TGTGCCAGCAGTTATGGGACTAGCGGCACAGATACGCAGTATTTT.

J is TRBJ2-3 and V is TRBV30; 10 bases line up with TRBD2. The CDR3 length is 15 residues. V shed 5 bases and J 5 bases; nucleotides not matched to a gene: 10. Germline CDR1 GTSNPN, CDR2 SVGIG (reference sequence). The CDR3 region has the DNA TGTGCCTGGTACTCTAGCGGGAGATTCGAAGATACGCAGTATTTT. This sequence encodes CAWYSSGRFEDTQYF. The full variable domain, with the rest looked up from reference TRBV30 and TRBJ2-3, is SQTIHQWPATLVQPVGSPLSLECTVEGTSNPNLYWYRQAAGRGLQLLFYSVGIGQISSEVPQNLSASRPQDRQFILSSKKLLLSDSGFYLCAWYSSGRFEDTQYFGPGTRLTVL.

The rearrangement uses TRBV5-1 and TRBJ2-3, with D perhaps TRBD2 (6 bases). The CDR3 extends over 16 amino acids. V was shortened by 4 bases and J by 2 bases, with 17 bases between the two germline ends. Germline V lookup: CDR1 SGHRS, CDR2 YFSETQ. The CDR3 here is CASSMNAGLDTDTQYF. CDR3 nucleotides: TGCGCCAGCAGCATGAATGCGGGACTTGACACAGATACGCAGTATTTT. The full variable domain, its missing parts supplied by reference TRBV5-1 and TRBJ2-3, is KAGVTQTPRYLIKTRGQQVTLSCSPISGHRSVSWYQQTPGQGLQFLFEYFSETQRNKGNFPGRFSGRQFSNSRSEMNVSTLELGDSALYLCASSMNAGLDTDTQYFGPGTRLTVL.

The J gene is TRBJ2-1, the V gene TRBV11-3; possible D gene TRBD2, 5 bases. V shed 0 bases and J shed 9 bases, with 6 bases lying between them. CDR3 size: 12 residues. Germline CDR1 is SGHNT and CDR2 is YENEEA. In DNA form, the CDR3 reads TGTGCCAGCAGCTTAGATCGGGGTGAGCAGTTCTTC. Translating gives CASSLDRGEQFF. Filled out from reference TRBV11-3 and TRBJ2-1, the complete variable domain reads EAGVVQSPRYKIIEKKQPVAFWCNPISGHNTLYWYLQNLGQGPELLIRYENEEAVDDSQLPKDRFSAERLKGVDSTLKIQPAELGDSAVYLCASSLDRGEQFFGPGTRLTVL.

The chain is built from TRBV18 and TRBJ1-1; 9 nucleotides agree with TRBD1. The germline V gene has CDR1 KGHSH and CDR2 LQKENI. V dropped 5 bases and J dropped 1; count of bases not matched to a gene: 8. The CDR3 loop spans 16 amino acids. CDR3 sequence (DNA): TGTGCCAGCTCAGAGACAGGGGGGAACCCGAACACTGAAGCTTTCTTT. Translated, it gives CASSETGGNPNTEAFF.

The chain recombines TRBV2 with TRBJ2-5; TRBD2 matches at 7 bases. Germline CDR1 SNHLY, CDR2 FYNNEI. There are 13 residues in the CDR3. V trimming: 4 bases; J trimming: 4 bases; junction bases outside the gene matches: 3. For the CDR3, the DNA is TGTGCCAGCAGTGTTTTAGCGGGAGAGACCCAGTACTTC. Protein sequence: CASSVLAGETQYF.

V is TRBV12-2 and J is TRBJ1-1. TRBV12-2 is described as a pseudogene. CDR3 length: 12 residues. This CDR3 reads CASRIGISEAFF. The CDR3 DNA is TGTGCAAGTCGCATCGGGATCTCTGAAGCTTTCTTT.